Detailed here is one T cell receptor beta chain. Its antigen is undetermined. Profiling relied on immunoSEQ multiplex PCR, and the TCRdb table lists in-frame clones only, not all of them. The data hold nearly 100,000 clones, with approximately 90% observed a single time. This CDR3 has 19 residues. The V and J ends lost 5 bases and 1 base, in that order; junction bases with no gene match: 14. Germline values: CDR1 SGHVS, CDR2 FQNEAQ. The data were taken from a study of T cell responses to AZD1222 COVID-19 vaccine. Study-wide background: Pooling was applied to second doses at about 4 or about 12 weeks. General observations from the study: Sampled repertoires all dated from after the peak T cell response. Seropositive AZD1222 recipients at baseline numbered only five or six. Donors skewed white British and female; clonal diversity was possibly underestimated.

This chain connects TRBV7-8 to TRBJ2-6; TRBD1 matches 7 bases. The receptor's source is an adult in good health. The input for sequencing was peripheral blood, taken on day 0 of AZD1222 vaccination. Written as DNA, the CDR3 is TGTGCCAGCAGCCTACGTTCCCGGGACAGCGGATCTGGGGCCAACGTCCTGACTTTC. Translating gives CASSLRSRDSGSGANVLTF.